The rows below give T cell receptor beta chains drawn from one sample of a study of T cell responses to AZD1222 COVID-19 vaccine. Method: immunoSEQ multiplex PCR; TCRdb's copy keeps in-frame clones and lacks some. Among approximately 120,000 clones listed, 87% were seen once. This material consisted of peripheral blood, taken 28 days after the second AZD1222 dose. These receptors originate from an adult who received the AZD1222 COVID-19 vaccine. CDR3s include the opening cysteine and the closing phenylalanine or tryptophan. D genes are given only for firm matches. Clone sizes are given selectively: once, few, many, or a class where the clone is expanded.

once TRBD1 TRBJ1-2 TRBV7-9 TGTGCCAGCAGCTTAGAAACAGGGGGCCTCTATGGCTACACCTTC CASSLETGGLYGYTF
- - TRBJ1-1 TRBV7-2 TGTGCCAGCAGCTTATGGGAGGCCGGGAGCACTGAAGCTTTCTTT CASSLWEAGSTEAFF
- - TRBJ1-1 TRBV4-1 TGCGCCAGCAGCCAAGTGAGGGACACTGAAGCTTTCTTT CASSQVRDTEAFF
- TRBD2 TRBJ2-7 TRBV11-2 TGTGCCAGCAGCTCACTAGCGCGAACCTACGAGCAGTACTTC CASSSLARTYEQYF
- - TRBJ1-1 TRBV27 TGTGCCAGCTTCAGACTATTGAACACTGAAGCTTTCTTT CASFRLLNTEAFF
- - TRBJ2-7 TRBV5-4 TGTGCCAGCAGCTCGGATTCTAGGGGGCAGTACTTC CASSSDSRGQYF
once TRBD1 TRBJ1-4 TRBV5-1 TGCGCCAGCAGCTTGGCACAGGGGGCGGGTAATGAAAAACTGTTTTTT CASSLAQGAGNEKLFF
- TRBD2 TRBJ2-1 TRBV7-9 TGTGCCAGCGAAATTCGGGAGGCCAGGAATGAGCAGTTCTTC CASEIREARNEQFF
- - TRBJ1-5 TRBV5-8 TGTGCCAGCAGCTTAAAGGTGAGGAGCAATCAGCCCCAGCATTTT CASSLKVRSNQPQHF
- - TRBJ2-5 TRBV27 TGTGCCAGCAGTTACAGGGTTCGGGAGACCCAGTACTTC CASSYRVRETQYF
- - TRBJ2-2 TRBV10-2 TGCGCCAGCAGTGAGTCGTCAGGGATCCCCTCTGTCACCGGGGAGCTGTTTTTT CASSESSGIPSVTGELFF
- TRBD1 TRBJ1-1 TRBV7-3 TGTGCCAGCAGCTTAAGAGGGGGCTGGACTGAAGCTTTCTTT CASSLRGGWTEAFF
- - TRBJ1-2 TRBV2 TGTGCCAGCAGTGAATCAGGGAACTATGGCTACACCTTC CASSESGNYGYTF
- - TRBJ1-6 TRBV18 TGTGCCAGCTCACCGAGGCAGAGCGAATCACCCCTCCACTTT CASSPRQSESPLHF
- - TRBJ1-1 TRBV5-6 TGTGCCAGCAGCTCGGCCGGGGATGGGACTGAAGCTTTCTTT CASSSAGDGTEAFF
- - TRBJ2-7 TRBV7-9 TGTGCCAGCAGCTTAACGGGCCCTAGGGGTGACGAGCAGTACTTC CASSLTGPRGDEQYF
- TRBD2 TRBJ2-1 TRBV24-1 TGTGCCACCAGTTTAGGGACTAGGTTCGACAATGAGCAGTTCTTC CATSLGTRFDNEQFF
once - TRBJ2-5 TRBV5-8 TGTGCCAGCAGTCCCGGACTAATGGAGACCCAGTACTTC CASSPGLMETQYF
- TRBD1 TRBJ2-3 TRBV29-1 TGCAGCGTTAGGGGACAGTACACAGATACGCAGTATTTT CSVRGQYTDTQYF
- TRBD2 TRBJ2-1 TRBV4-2 TGTGCCAGCCGGACGGGACTAGCGGGATCGGGAGAGCAGTTCTTC CASRTGLAGSGEQFF
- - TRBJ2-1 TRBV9 TGTGCCAGCAGCCAGACAGCGTTCTCCTACAATGAGCAGTTCTTC CASSQTAFSYNEQFF
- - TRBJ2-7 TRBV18 TGTGCCAGCTCACCAGGGCCCGACCTTACCTACGAGCAGTACTTC CASSPGPDLTYEQYF
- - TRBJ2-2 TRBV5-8 TGTGCCAGCAGCTTGTCAGTCAGGAACACCGGGGAGCTGTTTTTT CASSLSVRNTGELFF
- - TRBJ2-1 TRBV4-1 TGCGCCAGCAGCCAAGCACGGAGCTCCTACAATGAGCAGTTCTTC CASSQARSSYNEQFF
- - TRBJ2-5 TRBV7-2 TGTGCCAGCAGCTTGGGGGGCTGGCAAGAGACCCAGTACTTC CASSLGGWQETQYF
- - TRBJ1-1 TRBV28 TGTGCCAGCAGTTTAACGGGGATTAATGGGAACACTGAAGCTTTCTTT CASSLTGINGNTEAFF
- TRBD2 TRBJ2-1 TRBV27 TGTGCCAGCAGTTTAACCGGTAGCGGGAGCTCCTACAATGAGCAGTTCTTC CASSLTGSGSSYNEQFF
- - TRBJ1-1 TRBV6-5 TGTGCCAGCAGATTGATGACTGAAGCTTTCTTT CASRLMTEAFF
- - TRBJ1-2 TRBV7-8 TGTGCCAGCAGCTCACGGGGGGCTGTCTATGGCTACACCTTC CASSSRGAVYGYTF
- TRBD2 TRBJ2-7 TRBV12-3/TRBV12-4 TGTGCCAGCGGTGTCCAGGGAGGGGAGCAGTACTTC CASGVQGGEQYF
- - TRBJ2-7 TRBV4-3 TGCGCCAGCAGCCAAGATCCCCCACCGACGTCCTACGAGCAGTACTTC CASSQDPPPTSYEQYF
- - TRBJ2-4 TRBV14 TGTGCCAGCAGCCAGGCCGGGACCTCAAACATTCAGTACTTC CASSQAGTSNIQYF
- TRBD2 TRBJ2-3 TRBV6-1 TGTGCCAGCAGTGAACTAGCGGGAGGGCCAGATACGCAGTATTTT CASSELAGGPDTQYF
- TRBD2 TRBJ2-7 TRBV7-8 TGTGCCAGCAGCTTATGGGCTAGCGGGAGTTCTGGGTCCTACGAGCAGTACTTC CASSLWASGSSGSYEQYF
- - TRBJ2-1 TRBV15 TGTGCCACCAGCAGAGGACGGAGGGCCTATGTAAGTGAGCAGTTCTTC CATSRGRRAYVSEQFF
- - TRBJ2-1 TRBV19 TGTGCCAGTAGTATCGGACGTTCTCAGTTCTTC CASSIGRSQFF
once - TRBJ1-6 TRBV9 TGTGCCAGCGGGGCTGGGTCACCCCTCCACTTT CASGAGSPLHF
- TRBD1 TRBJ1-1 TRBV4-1 TGCGCCAGCAGCCAAGGTCCGGGACAGGGAAGAACTGAAGCTTTCTTT CASSQGPGQGRTEAFF
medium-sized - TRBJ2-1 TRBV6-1 TGTGCCAGCAGTGAAGCCGATCCCGGGGAGCAGTTCTTC CASSEADPGEQFF
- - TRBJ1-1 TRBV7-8 TGTGCCAGCAGCTTAGGTAAAATGAACACTGAAGCTTTCTTT CASSLGKMNTEAFF
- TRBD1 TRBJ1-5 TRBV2 TGTGCCAGCAGGGGACAGGGAGGGAACAATCAGCCCCAGCATTTT CASRGQGGNNQPQHF
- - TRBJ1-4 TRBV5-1 TGCGCCAGCAGCTTGGGGACAGCGGGTGAAAAACTGTTTTTT CASSLGTAGEKLFF
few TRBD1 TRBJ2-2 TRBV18 TGTGCCAGCTCAGGCACAGGGGGAACCGGGGAGCTGTTTTTT CASSGTGGTGELFF
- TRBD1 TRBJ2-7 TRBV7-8 TGTGCCAGCAGCTTAAGGGTCGGGGGACAGGGAAGGACCTACGAGCAGTACTTC CASSLRVGGQGRTYEQYF
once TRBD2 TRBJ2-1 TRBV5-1 TGCGCCAGCAGCTTGGGCCCGGGGGGCTCCTACAATGAGCAGTTCTTC CASSLGPGGSYNEQFF
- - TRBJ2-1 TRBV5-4 TGTGCCAGCAGCTCAGACTACAATGAGCAGTTCTTC CASSSDYNEQFF
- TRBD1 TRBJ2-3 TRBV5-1 TGCGCCAGCAGCTTGGCCCGTCGGAGACAGGGACGTCCAGATACGCAGTATTTT CASSLARRRQGRPDTQYF
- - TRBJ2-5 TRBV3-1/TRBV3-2 TGTGCCAGCAGACGAATAGGAGCCGGGCAAGAGACCCAGTACTTC CASRRIGAGQETQYF
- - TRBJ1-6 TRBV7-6 TGTGCCAGCAGCCCGACAGTATTTAGCTATAATTCACCCCTCCACTTT CASSPTVFSYNSPLHF
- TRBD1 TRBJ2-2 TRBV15 TGTGCCACCAGCAGTCTTCCCGAATCCGGGACAGGATACACCGGGGAGCTGTTTTTT CATSSLPESGTGYTGELFF
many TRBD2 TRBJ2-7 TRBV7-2 TGTGCCAGCAGCATAGGGTGGACTAGCCACGAGCAGTACTTC CASSIGWTSHEQYF
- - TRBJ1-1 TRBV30 TGTGCCGGAGACCGCGATACTGAAGCTTTCTTT CAGDRDTEAFF